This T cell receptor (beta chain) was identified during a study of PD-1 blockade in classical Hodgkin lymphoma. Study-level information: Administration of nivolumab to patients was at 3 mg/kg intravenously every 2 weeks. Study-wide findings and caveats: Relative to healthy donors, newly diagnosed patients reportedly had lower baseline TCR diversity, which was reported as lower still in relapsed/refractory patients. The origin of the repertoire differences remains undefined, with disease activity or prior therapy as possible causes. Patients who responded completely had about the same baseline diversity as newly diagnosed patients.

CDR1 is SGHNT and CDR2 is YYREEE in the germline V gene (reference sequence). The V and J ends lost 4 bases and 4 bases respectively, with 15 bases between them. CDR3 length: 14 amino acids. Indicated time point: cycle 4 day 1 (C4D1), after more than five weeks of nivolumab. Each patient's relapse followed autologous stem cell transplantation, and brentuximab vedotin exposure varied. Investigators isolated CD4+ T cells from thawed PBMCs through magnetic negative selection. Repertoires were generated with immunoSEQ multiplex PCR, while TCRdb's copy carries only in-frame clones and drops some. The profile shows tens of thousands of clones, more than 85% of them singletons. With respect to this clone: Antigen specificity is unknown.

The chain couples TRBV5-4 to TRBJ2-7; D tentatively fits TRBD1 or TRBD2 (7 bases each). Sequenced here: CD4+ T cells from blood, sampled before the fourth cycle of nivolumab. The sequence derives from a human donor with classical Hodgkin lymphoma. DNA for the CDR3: TGTGCCAGCAGCCTCAGCGGGACAGAGTACGAGCAGTACTTC. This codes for CASSLSGTEYEQYF.